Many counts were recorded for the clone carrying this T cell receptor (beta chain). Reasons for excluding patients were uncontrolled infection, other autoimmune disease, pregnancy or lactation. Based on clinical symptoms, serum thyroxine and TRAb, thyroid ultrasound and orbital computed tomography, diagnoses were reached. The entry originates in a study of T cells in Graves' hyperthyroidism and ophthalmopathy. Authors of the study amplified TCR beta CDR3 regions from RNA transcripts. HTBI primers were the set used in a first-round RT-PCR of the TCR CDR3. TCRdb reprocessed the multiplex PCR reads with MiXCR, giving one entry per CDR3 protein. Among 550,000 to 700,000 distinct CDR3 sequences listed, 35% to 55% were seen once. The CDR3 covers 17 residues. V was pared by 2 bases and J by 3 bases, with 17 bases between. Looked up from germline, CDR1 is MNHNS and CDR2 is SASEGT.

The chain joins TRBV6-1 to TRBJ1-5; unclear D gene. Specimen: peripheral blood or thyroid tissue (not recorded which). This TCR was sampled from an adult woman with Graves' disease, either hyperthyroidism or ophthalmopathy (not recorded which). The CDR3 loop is CASSEPGGGPDNQPQHF. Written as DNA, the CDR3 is TGTGCCAGCAGTGAACCGGGTGGAGGACCGGACAATCAGCCCCAGCATTTT.